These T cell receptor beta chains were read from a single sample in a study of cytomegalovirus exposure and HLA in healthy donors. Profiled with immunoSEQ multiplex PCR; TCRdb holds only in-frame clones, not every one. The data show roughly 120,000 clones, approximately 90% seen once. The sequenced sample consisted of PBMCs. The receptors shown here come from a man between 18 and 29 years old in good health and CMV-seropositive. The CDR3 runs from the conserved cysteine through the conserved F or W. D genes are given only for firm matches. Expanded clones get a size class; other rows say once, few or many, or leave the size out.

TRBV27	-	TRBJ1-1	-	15	TGTGCCAGCAGACCCTTGGGGGGGAGTTACACTGAAGCTTTCTTT	CASRPLGGSYTEAFF
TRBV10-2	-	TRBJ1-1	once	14	TGCGCCAGCAGCGACCAGGGAGGGATCACTGAAGCTTTCTTT	CASSDQGGITEAFF
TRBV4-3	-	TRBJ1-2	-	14	TGCGCCAGCAGCCAAGATCGGGGGGGCCATGGCTACACCTTC	CASSQDRGGHGYTF
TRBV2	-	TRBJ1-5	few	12	TGTGCCAGAGGGGACTACAATCAGCCCCAGCATTTT	CARGDYNQPQHF
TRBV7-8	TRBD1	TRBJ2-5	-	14	TGTGCCAGCAGCTTAATGACAGGGGAAGAGACCCAGTACTTC	CASSLMTGEETQYF
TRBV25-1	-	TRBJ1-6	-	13	TGTGCCAGCAGGGACTTCTATAATTCACCCCTCCACTTT	CASRDFYNSPLHF
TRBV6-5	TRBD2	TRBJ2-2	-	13	TGTGCCAGCAGGCTAGCGGGCACCGGGGAGCTGTTTTTT	CASRLAGTGELFF
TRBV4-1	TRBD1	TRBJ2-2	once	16	TGCGCCAGCAGCCAGAGGACAGGGGCAAGCACCGGGGAGCTGTTTTTT	CASSQRTGASTGELFF
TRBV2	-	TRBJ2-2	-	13	TGTGCCAGCAGTGACAGGGATGAAGGGGAGCTGTTTTTT	CASSDRDEGELFF
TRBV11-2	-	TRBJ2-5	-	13	TGTGCCAGCAGCTTAGGGGCGAAAGAGACCCAGTACTTC	CASSLGAKETQYF
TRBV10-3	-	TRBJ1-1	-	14	TGTGCCATCTCTACGGGCGGGGAGAACACTGAAGCTTTCTTT	CAISTGGENTEAFF
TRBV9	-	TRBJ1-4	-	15	TGTGCCAGCAGCACAACAGGGATTCGCTCTGAAAAACTGTTTTTT	CASSTTGIRSEKLFF
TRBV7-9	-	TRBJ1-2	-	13	TGTGCCAGCAGCTTAGTCGCGTCCTATGGCTACACCTTC	CASSLVASYGYTF
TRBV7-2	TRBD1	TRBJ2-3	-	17	TGTGCCAGCAGTCGTGCCGGGACAGGGTTCCGCACAGATACGCAGTATTTT	CASSRAGTGFRTDTQYF
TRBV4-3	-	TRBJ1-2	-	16	TGCGCCAGCAGCCAAGATAAAGGGGCGGTTAACTATGGCTACACCTTC	CASSQDKGAVNYGYTF
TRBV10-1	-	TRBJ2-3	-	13	TGCGCCAGCAGTGGGTCTCCCGCGGTTACGCAGTATTTT	CASSGSPAVTQYF
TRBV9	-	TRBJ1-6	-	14	TGTGCCAGCAGCGTCTCAGGGGAAAACTCACCCCTCCACTTT	CASSVSGENSPLHF
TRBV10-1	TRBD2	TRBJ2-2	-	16	TGCGCCAGCAGTGAGTCGACTCTAGCGGGGGTCGGGGAGCTGTTTTTT	CASSESTLAGVGELFF
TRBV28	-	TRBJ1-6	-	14	TGTGCCAGCAGCACAGTAAGCTATAATTCACCCCTCCACTTT	CASSTVSYNSPLHF
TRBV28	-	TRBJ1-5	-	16	TGTGCCAGCAGTTCTCAGGGTGGCTATAGCAATCAGCCCCAGCATTTT	CASSSQGGYSNQPQHF
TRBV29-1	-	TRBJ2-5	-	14	TGCAGCGTCCTTAAACTAGATAACCAAGAGACCCAGTACTTC	CSVLKLDNQETQYF
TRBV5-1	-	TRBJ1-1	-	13	TGCGCCAGCAGCCAAGTGGGAGTCACTGAAGCTTTCTTT	CASSQVGVTEAFF
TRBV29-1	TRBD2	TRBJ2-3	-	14	TGCAGCGCTGCTAGCGGGGGGCACGGAGATACGCAGTATTTT	CSAASGGHGDTQYF
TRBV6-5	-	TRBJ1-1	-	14	TGTGCCAGCAGTGTGGGGGGACCCCAGGCCGAAGCTTTCTTT	CASSVGGPQAEAFF
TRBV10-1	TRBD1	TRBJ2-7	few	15	TGCGCCAGCAGTGGTTCGGGGACAGGGGGCTACGAGCAGTACTTC	CASSGSGTGGYEQYF
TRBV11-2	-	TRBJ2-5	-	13	TGTGCCAGCAGCCCAACAGGACCTGGGTCCCAGTACTTC	CASSPTGPGSQYF
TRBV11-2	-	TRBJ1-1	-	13	TGTGCCAGCAGCTTAGGCGGGAACACTGAAGCTTTCTTT	CASSLGGNTEAFF
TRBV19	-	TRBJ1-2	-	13	TGTGCCAGCTCAACAGGAATCTACTATGGCTACACCTTC	CASSTGIYYGYTF
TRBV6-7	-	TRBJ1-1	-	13	TGTGCCAGCAGTCACATCGCGAACACTGAAGCTTTCTTT	CASSHIANTEAFF
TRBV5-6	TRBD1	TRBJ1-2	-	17	TGTGCCAGCAGCCAGGGCTCCGGGACAGGGAATCCCGATGGCTACACCTTC	CASSQGSGTGNPDGYTF
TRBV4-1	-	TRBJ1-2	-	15	TGCGCCAGCAGCCCGAATACAGGGAGGGACTATGGCTACACCTTC	CASSPNTGRDYGYTF
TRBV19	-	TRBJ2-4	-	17	TGTGCCAGTAGTATTATATCGTCAGATCTAGCCAAAAACATTCAGTACTTC	CASSIISSDLAKNIQYF
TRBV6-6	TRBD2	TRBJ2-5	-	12	TGTGCCAGCAGTCGGGGGGGGGCGACCCAGTACTTC	CASSRGGATQYF
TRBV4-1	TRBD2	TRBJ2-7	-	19	TGCGCCAGCAGCCAAGCCCTTCGAGGGGTTAGCGGGGGGGCGTACGAGCAGTACTTC	CASSQALRGVSGGAYEQYF
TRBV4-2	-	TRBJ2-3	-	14	TGTGCCAGCAGCCAACGAGGGAATTTGGATACGCAGTATTTT	CASSQRGNLDTQYF
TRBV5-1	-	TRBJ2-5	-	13	TGCGCCAGCAGTCAGGGAATCCAAGAGACCCAGTACTTC	CASSQGIQETQYF
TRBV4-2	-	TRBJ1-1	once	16	TGTGCCAGCAGCCAAGATTTTAGGGGGGGGAACACTGAAGCTTTCTTT	CASSQDFRGGNTEAFF
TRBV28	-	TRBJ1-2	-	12	TGTGCCAGCAGCCGGAGAACCTATGGCTACACCTTC	CASSRRTYGYTF
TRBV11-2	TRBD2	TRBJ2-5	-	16	TGTGCCAGCAGCTTAGCACTAGCGGGGGGCCAAGAGACCCAGTACTTC	CASSLALAGGQETQYF
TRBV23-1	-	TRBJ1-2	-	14	TGCGCCAGCAGTCAATCGGGAGGAGTGGGAGGCTACACCTTC	CASSQSGGVGGYTF
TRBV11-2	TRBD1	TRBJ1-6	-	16	TGTGCCAGCAGCACCTTGACAGGGGGTTCTAATTCACCCCTCCACTTT	CASSTLTGGSNSPLHF
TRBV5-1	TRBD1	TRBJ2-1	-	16	TGCGCCAGCAGCTTGGTCGGGACAGGGAACTACAATGAGCAGTTCTTC	CASSLVGTGNYNEQFF
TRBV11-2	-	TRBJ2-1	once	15	TGTGCCAGCAGCACCAGGGCGAATTCCTACAATGAGCAGTTCTTC	CASSTRANSYNEQFF
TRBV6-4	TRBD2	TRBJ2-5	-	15	TGTGCCAGCAGTGAGACTAGCGGGGGGGCCGAGACCCAGTACTTC	CASSETSGGAETQYF
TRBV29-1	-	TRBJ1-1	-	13	TGCAGCGTTGAATTGACAGGTGGCACTGAAGCTTTCTTT	CSVELTGGTEAFF
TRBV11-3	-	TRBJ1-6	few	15	TGTGCCAGCAGCTCACGGGGGACCCATAATTCACCCCTCCACTTT	CASSSRGTHNSPLHF
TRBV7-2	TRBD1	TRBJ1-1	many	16	TGTGCCAGCAGCTCCTTCCCCAGGGGGCGGAACACTGAAGCTTTCTTT	CASSSFPRGRNTEAFF
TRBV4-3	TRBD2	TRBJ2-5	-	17	TGCGCCAGCAGCCAAGGGACCCGGGGGGTAGGGGTAGAGACCCAGTACTTC	CASSQGTRGVGVETQYF
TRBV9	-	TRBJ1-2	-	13	TGTGCCAGCAGCGTAGGAGGAGGGCATGGCTACACCTTC	CASSVGGGHGYTF
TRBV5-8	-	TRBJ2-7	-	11	TGTGCCAGCAGCTCTTACTACGAGCAGTACTTC	CASSSYYEQYF
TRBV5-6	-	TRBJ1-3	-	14	TGTGCCAGCAGCCTTTTTCGAGCCGGAAACACCATATATTTT	CASSLFRAGNTIYF
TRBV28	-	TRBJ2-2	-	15	TGTGCCAGCAGCAATGCAGGGGTGGACACCGGGGAGCTGTTTTTT	CASSNAGVDTGELFF